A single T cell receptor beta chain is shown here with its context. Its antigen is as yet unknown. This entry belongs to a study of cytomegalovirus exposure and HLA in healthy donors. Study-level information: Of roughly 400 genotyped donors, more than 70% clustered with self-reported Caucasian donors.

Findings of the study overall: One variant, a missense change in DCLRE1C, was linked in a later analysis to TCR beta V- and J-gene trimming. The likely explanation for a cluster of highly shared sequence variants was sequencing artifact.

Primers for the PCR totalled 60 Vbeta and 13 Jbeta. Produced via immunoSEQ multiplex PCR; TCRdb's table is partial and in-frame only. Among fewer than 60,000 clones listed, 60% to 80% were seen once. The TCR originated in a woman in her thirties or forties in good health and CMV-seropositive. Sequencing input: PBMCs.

DNA for the CDR3: TGTGCCAGTAGTATTTCCGGACAGTTATACGAGCAGTACTTC. Residues: CASSISGQLYEQYF. This rearrangement joins TRBV19 to TRBJ2-7; perhaps TRBD1 as D (6 bases). CDR1 and CDR2 (germline): LNHDA, SQIVND (reference sequence). This CDR3 region has 14 residues. The V and J ends lost 3 bases and 4 bases respectively, with 13 bases between them.